Listed below are T cell receptor beta chains from one sample, sequenced in a study of blood T cell repertoires in COVID-19. Generated by immunoSEQ multiplex PCR, the TCRdb table keeps only in-frame clones and is missing some. The sample has more than 95,000 clones; about 90% are singletons. The sample taken for sequencing was peripheral blood. Every receptor here comes from a man aged 50 to 60 with COVID-19, enrolled during active disease. Each CDR3 is given with its conserved first and last residue. D genes are given only for firm matches. Size values are once, few and many counts, or a class for expanded clones, and some rows have none.

d_call | j_call | v_call | clone_size | cdr3_aa | cdr3_nt
. | TRBJ2-4 | TRBV6-1 | . | CASSEPPDGLYEDIQYF | TGTGCCAGCAGTGAACCCCCCGATGGCCTTTATGAAGACATTCAGTACTTC
TRBD1 | TRBJ2-3 | TRBV3-1/TRBV3-2 | . | CASSHRGQGPDTQYF | TGTGCCAGCAGCCATCGGGGACAGGGTCCAGATACGCAGTATTTT
. | TRBJ1-5 | TRBV19 | once | CASSRGTNSNQPQHF | TGTGCCAGTAGTAGAGGGACAAATAGCAATCAGCCCCAGCATTTT
. | TRBJ2-1 | TRBV19 | . | CASSIGPNNEQFF | TGTGCCAGTAGTATTGGGCCCAACAATGAGCAGTTCTTC
TRBD2 | TRBJ2-3 | TRBV18 | . | CASSPMDIGGRASDTQYF | TGTGCCAGCTCACCGATGGACATCGGCGGGAGGGCGTCAGATACGCAGTATTTT
. | TRBJ2-3 | TRBV6-2/TRBV6-3 | . | CASSNHRDPTDTQYF | TGTGCCAGCAGTAACCACAGGGATCCGACAGATACGCAGTATTTT
TRBD1 | TRBJ1-2 | TRBV5-4 | . | CASSSGGQGYGYTF | TGTGCCAGCAGCTCTGGAGGACAGGGGTATGGCTACACCTTC
. | TRBJ1-4 | TRBV7-2 | . | CASSYRAGDDEKLFF | TGTGCCAGCAGCTACCGGGCAGGGGACGATGAAAAACTGTTTTTT
TRBD2 | TRBJ2-1 | TRBV7-3 | . | CASSLLGGRADEQFF | TGTGCCAGCAGCTTACTCGGCGGGAGGGCCGATGAGCAGTTCTTC
. | TRBJ1-5 | TRBV7-2 | . | CASSRQNQPQHF | TGTGCCAGCAGCCGACAAAATCAGCCCCAGCATTTT
. | TRBJ1-2 | TRBV28 | . | CASSPSLQGLGYTF | TGTGCCAGCAGCCCGTCATTACAGGGTTTAGGCTACACCTTC
TRBD2 | TRBJ2-2 | TRBV25-1 | . | CATGRGRQNTGELFF | TGTGCCACCGGGAGGGGCAGACAGAACACCGGGGAGCTGTTTTTT
. | TRBJ1-5 | TRBV28 | . | CASSPGDQPQHF | TGTGCCAGCAGTCCGGGGGATCAGCCCCAGCATTTT
. | TRBJ2-1 | TRBV5-6 | once | CASSLVGRADNEQFF | TGTGCCAGCAGCTTGGTAGGGCGAGCGGACAATGAGCAGTTCTTC
. | TRBJ1-6 | TRBV6-5 | . | CASSSGSSNSPLHF | TGTGCCAGCAGTTCAGGGTCCAGTAATTCACCCCTCCACTTT
TRBD1 | TRBJ2-5 | TRBV5-1 | . | CASSRTGGEETQYF | TGCGCCAGCTCTCGGACAGGGGGCGAGGAGACCCAGTACTTC
. | TRBJ1-1 | TRBV14 | . | CASSQLEDTEAFF | TGTGCCAGCAGCCAATTGGAGGACACTGAAGCTTTCTTT
TRBD1 | TRBJ1-1 | TRBV4-1 | . | CASSQEGTGATEAFF | TGCGCCAGCAGCCAAGAGGGGACAGGAGCCACTGAAGCTTTCTTT
TRBD2 | TRBJ2-7 | TRBV10-3 | once | CAIMQASGSYEQYF | TGTGCCATCATGCAGGCTAGCGGATCCTACGAGCAGTACTTC
TRBD2 | TRBJ2-3 | TRBV3-1/TRBV3-2 | once | CASSQGSSGRFDTQYF | TGTGCCAGCAGCCAAGGCTCTAGCGGGAGGTTTGATACGCAGTATTTT
TRBD2 | TRBJ2-5 | TRBV4-3 | . | CASSHGLAGDGTQYF | TGCGCCAGCAGCCACGGACTAGCGGGAGATGGGACCCAGTACTTC
. | TRBJ1-3 | TRBV4-1 | few | CASSPGQTGNTIYF | TGCGCCAGCAGCCCCGGACAGACTGGAAACACCATATATTTT